Listed below are T cell receptor beta chains from one sample, sequenced in a study of PD-1 blockade in classical Hodgkin lymphoma. Measured with immunoSEQ multiplex PCR; TCRdb has only the in-frame clones, and not every one. The sample yields tens of thousands of clones, over 75% seen once. Sequences were derived from peripheral blood mononuclear cells (PBMCs), sampled before the fourth cycle of nivolumab. The receptors shown here come from a human donor with classical Hodgkin lymphoma. CDR3s include the opening cysteine and the closing phenylalanine or tryptophan. A D gene is named only where the DNA matches it firmly. The size field is filled for only some rows; it gives once, few, many or a size class.

D gene	V gene	J gene	clone size	CDR3 protein	CDR3 DNA
.	TRBV2	TRBJ1-6	.	CASSGYGLPTNSPLHF	TGTGCCAGCAGTGGGTACGGGCTTCCAACTAATTCACCCCTCCACTTT
.	TRBV28	TRBJ1-2	.	CASGDTRYGYTF	TGTGCCAGCGGTGACACTAGATATGGCTACACCTTC
.	TRBV5-4	TRBJ2-1	.	CASSQDQGGGLEQFF	TGTGCCAGCAGCCAAGACCAGGGGGGGGGCCTAGAGCAGTTCTTC
.	TRBV7-2	TRBJ1-5	few	CASSLVSNTGQPQHF	TGTGCCAGCAGCTTAGTATCGAACACGGGACAGCCCCAGCATTTT
TRBD1	TRBV19	TRBJ1-1	.	CASSPLQGAGSTEAFF	TGTGCCAGTAGTCCGTTACAGGGGGCAGGTAGCACTGAAGCTTTCTTT
TRBD2	TRBV7-9	TRBJ2-3	.	CASSPRGAGEDTQYF	TGTGCCAGCAGCCCGAGGGGAGCGGGGGAAGATACGCAGTATTTT
.	TRBV28	TRBJ1-4	.	CATVSPHATNEKLFF	TGTGCCACCGTCAGCCCCCATGCAACTAATGAAAAACTGTTTTTT
.	TRBV2	TRBJ1-2	.	CASSEGQVNYGYTF	TGTGCCAGCAGTGAAGGTCAGGTTAACTATGGCTACACCTTC
.	TRBV7-8	TRBJ1-3	.	CASSSSTYSGNTIYF	TGTGCCAGCAGCTCTTCAACCTACTCTGGAAACACCATATATTTT
TRBD1	TRBV9	TRBJ2-2	.	CASSGTPDRVVDQGELFF	TGTGCCAGCAGCGGAACCCCAGACAGGGTTGTAGACCAAGGGGAGCTGTTTTTT
TRBD1	TRBV7-3	TRBJ1-2	.	CASSADRGYGYTF	TGTGCCAGCAGCGCAGACAGGGGTTATGGCTACACCTTC
.	TRBV7-2	TRBJ2-1	.	CASSLVRDLRYNEQFF	TGTGCCAGCAGCTTAGTTAGAGACTTAAGGTACAATGAGCAGTTCTTC
.	TRBV4-3	TRBJ2-5	.	CASSQGNRVGQETQYF	TGCGCCAGCAGCCAAGGGAACAGGGTAGGACAAGAGACCCAGTACTTC
.	TRBV7-2	TRBJ2-7	.	CASSPHYEQYF	TGTGCCAGCAGCCCCCACTACGAGCAGTACTTC
.	TRBV5-1	TRBJ2-2	.	CASSHEHTGELFF	TGCGCCAGCAGCCACGAACACACCGGGGAGCTGTTTTTT
TRBD2	TRBV7-7	TRBJ2-1	.	CASSLIAGGLYNEQFF	TGTGCCAGCAGCTTAATAGCGGGGGGGCTTTACAATGAGCAGTTCTTC
TRBD1	TRBV7-3	TRBJ2-1	few	CASGQAYNEQFF	TGTGCCAGCGGACAGGCCTACAATGAGCAGTTCTTC
.	TRBV7-3	TRBJ2-7	once	CASSLDSQDGDEQYF	TGTGCCAGCAGCTTAGACTCCCAGGATGGCGACGAGCAGTACTTC
TRBD1	TRBV19	TRBJ1-5	.	CASSGTGQGKDQPQHF	TGTGCCAGTAGTGGCACGGGACAGGGTAAGGATCAGCCCCAGCATTTT
.	TRBV2	TRBJ2-3	.	CASTQGGTQYF	TGTGCCAGCACCCAGGGGGGTACGCAGTATTTT
.	TRBV2	TRBJ1-2	.	CASYPTDNYGYTF	TGTGCCAGCTACCCGACGGATAACTATGGCTACACCTTC
TRBD2	TRBV25-1	TRBJ2-3	.	CASSEERGGFGSYTQYF	TGTGCCAGCAGTGAAGAGCGGGGGGGCTTTGGTTCTTATACGCAGTATTTT
.	TRBV21-1	TRBJ2-3	.	CASSKGEDRGSTDTQYF	TGTGCCAGCAGCAAGGGAGAGGACAGGGGTAGCACAGATACGCAGTATTTT
TRBD1	TRBV9	TRBJ1-2	few	CASSVSPTGKGYGYTF	TGTGCCAGCAGCGTAAGTCCGACAGGGAAAGGGTATGGCTACACCTTC
.	TRBV2	TRBJ2-2	.	CATPDPSLSNTGELFF	TGTGCCACCCCCGACCCAAGTCTAAGTAACACCGGGGAGCTGTTTTTT
.	TRBV9	TRBJ1-6	.	CASSVEQAYNSPLHF	TGTGCCAGCAGCGTAGAACAGGCCTATAATTCACCCCTCCACTTT
TRBD1	TRBV7-3	TRBJ1-1	.	CASSLEQGSRWNTEAFF	TGTGCCAGCAGCTTAGAACAGGGGAGCCGCTGGAACACTGAAGCTTTCTTT
TRBD1	TRBV10-3	TRBJ2-2	.	CAISATGGTTGELFF	TGTGCCATCAGTGCGACAGGGGGTACCACCGGGGAGCTGTTTTTT
.	TRBV27	TRBJ2-3	.	CASTKADTDTQYF	TGTGCCAGCACAAAGGCGGACACAGATACGCAGTATTTT
TRBD2	TRBV5-1	TRBJ2-3	.	CASSMLAGDSTDTQYF	TGCGCCAGCAGCATGCTAGCGGGGGACTCCACAGATACGCAGTATTTT
TRBD2	TRBV7-3	TRBJ2-5	.	CASSLSGGSLETQYF	TGTGCCAGCAGCTTGAGCGGGGGGAGTCTTGAGACCCAGTACTTC
.	TRBV11-3	TRBJ2-1	.	CASSLYRVDEQFF	TGTGCCAGCAGCTTGTACAGGGTAGATGAGCAGTTCTTC
.	TRBV5-1	TRBJ1-1	.	CASSLTGTLNTEAFF	TGCGCCAGCAGCTTGACGGGCACTTTGAACACTGAAGCTTTCTTT
.	TRBV29-1	TRBJ1-2	many	CSAWASDDYGYTF	TGCAGCGCCTGGGCAAGTGATGACTATGGCTACACCTTC
TRBD2	TRBV7-8	TRBJ2-1	once	CASSLPTSNNEQFF	TGTGCCAGCAGCTTGCCGACTAGCAACAATGAGCAGTTCTTC
TRBD1	TRBV27	TRBJ2-7	.	CASSFQGANYEQYF	TGTGCCAGCAGTTTCCAGGGGGCTAACTACGAGCAGTACTTC
.	TRBV7-3	TRBJ2-3	.	CASSPSMLDTQYF	TGTGCCAGCAGCCCATCTATGTTAGATACGCAGTATTTT
.	TRBV28	TRBJ1-5	few	CASRGGSNQPQHF	TGTGCCTCGCGGGGGGGAAGCAATCAGCCCCAGCATTTT
TRBD2	TRBV19	TRBJ2-3	.	CASSIGASGGRDTQYF	TGTGCCAGTAGTATAGGGGCTAGCGGGGGGAGAGATACGCAGTATTTT
.	TRBV5-1	TRBJ2-1	.	CASSLGTSQIDEQFF	TGCGCCAGCAGCTTGGGGACATCACAGATCGATGAGCAGTTCTTC
.	TRBV7-2	TRBJ1-2	few	CASRKGPYGYTF	TGTGCCAGCAGGAAGGGACCCTATGGCTACACCTTC
.	TRBV7-6	TRBJ2-7	.	CASSSTLGGLGFGEQYF	TGTGCCAGCAGCTCCACCCTAGGGGGGCTCGGTTTCGGCGAGCAGTACTTC
.	TRBV12-5	TRBJ1-1	few	CASGLPPVWLNTEAFF	TGTGCTAGTGGTTTACCCCCCGTTTGGTTGAACACTGAAGCTTTCTTT
TRBD1	TRBV5-1	TRBJ1-1	.	CASSLEVRGQGTEAFF	TGCGCCAGCAGCTTGGAGGTTAGGGGGCAAGGGACTGAAGCTTTCTTT
TRBD1	TRBV5-1	TRBJ2-5	.	CASSSGTGVLIQETQYF	TGCGCCAGCAGCTCCGGGACAGGGGTCCTAATTCAAGAGACCCAGTACTTC
TRBD1	TRBV18	TRBJ1-5	.	CASSQPGTGGWQPQHF	TGTGCCAGCTCACAACCAGGGACAGGGGGATGGCAGCCCCAGCATTTT
.	TRBV10-3	TRBJ2-1	.	CAITGQGLNNEQFF	TGTGCCATCACCGGACAGGGACTAAACAATGAGCAGTTCTTC
.	TRBV6-6	TRBJ2-5	few	CASSGRKETQYF	TGTGCCAGCAGCGGGAGAAAAGAGACCCAGTACTTC
TRBD2	TRBV6-1	TRBJ2-7	.	CASSEDPSGGYEQYF	TGTGCCAGCAGTGAAGACCCTAGCGGGGGGTACGAGCAGTACTTC
TRBD1	TRBV7-9	TRBJ1-2	.	CASSLADRPNYGYTF	TGTGCCAGCAGCTTAGCGGACAGGCCTAACTATGGCTACACCTTC
.	TRBV27	TRBJ1-2	.	CASSPIWDGTLSGYTF	TGTGCCAGCAGTCCAATCTGGGACGGCACCCTCTCTGGCTACACCTTC
.	TRBV20-1	TRBJ1-2	.	CSARGQLGYTF	TGCAGTGCTAGAGGCCAGTTGGGCTACACCTTC
TRBD2	TRBV5-1	TRBJ2-3	.	CASSFSGGADTQYF	TGCGCCAGCTCCTTTAGCGGGGGGGCAGATACGCAGTATTTT
.	TRBV30	TRBJ1-5	few	CAWSVGLDQPQHF	TGTGCCTGGAGTGTAGGGCTAGATCAGCCCCAGCATTTT
.	TRBV18	TRBJ2-6	.	CASSPLQQRSSGANVLTF	TGTGCCAGCTCACCACTTCAACAGCGGTCCTCTGGGGCCAACGTCCTGACTTTC